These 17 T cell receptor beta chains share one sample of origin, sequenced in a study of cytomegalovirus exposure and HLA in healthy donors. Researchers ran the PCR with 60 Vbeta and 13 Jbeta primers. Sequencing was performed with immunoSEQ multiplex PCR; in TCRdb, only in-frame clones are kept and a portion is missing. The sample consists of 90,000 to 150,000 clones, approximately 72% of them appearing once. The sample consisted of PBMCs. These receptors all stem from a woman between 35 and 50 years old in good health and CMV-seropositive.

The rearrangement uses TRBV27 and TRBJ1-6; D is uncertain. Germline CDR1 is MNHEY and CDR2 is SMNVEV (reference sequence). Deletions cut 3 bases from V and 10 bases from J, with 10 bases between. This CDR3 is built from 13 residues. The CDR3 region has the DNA TGTGCCAGCAGTTTGGAGGGAGGGTCACCCCTCCACTTT. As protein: CASSLEGGSPLHF.

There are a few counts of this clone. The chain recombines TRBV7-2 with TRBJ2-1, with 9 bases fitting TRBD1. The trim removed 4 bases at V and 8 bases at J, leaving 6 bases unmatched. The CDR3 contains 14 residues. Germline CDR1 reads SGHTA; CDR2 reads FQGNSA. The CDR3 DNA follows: TGTGCCAGCAGCTCGGACAGGGGAGTCTATGAGCAGTTCTTC. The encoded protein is CASSSDRGVYEQFF.

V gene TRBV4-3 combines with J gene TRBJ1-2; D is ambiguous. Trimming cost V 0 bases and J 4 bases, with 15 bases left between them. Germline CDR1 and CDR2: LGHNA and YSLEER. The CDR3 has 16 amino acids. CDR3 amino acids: CASSQDPWEVTYGYTF. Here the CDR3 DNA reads TGCGCCAGCAGCCAAGATCCGTGGGAGGTGACCTATGGCTACACCTTC.

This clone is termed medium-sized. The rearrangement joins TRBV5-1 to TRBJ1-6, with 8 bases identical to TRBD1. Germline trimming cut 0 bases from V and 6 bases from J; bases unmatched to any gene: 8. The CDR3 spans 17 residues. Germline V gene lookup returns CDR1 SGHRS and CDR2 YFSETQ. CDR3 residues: CASSLGTDRVGNSPLHF. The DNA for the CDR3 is TGCGCCAGCAGCTTGGGTACGGACAGGGTTGGTAATTCACCCCTCCACTTT.

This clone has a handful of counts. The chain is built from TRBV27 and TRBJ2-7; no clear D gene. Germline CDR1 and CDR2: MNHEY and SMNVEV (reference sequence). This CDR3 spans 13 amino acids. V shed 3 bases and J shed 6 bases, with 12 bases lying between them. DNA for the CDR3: TGTGCCAGCAGTTTTCCCCCTTTTCGCGAGCAGTACTTC. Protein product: CASSFPPFREQYF.

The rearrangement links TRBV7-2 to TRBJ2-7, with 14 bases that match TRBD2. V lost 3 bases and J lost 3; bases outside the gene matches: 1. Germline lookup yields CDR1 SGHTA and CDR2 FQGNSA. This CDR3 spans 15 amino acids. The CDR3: CASSFGTSGGYEQYF. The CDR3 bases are TGTGCCAGCAGCTTCGGGACTAGCGGGGGCTACGAGCAGTACTTC.

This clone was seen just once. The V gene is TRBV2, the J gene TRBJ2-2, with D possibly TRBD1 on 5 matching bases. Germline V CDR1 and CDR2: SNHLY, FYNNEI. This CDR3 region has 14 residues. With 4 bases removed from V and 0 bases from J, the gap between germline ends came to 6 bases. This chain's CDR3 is CASSGQSNTGELFF. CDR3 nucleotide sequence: TGTGCCAGCAGTGGACAGTCGAACACCGGGGAGCTGTTTTTT.

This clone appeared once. CDR3 bases: TGTGCCAGCAGCCTCCTCGACTGGCCCGAGACCCAGTACTTC. It translates to CASSLLDWPETQYF. The chain uses TRBV11-2 and TRBJ2-5; no definite D call. V was pared by 5 bases and J by 5 bases, with 15 bases between. In germline, CDR1 is SGHAT, CDR2 FQNNGV. CDR3 length: 14 amino acids.

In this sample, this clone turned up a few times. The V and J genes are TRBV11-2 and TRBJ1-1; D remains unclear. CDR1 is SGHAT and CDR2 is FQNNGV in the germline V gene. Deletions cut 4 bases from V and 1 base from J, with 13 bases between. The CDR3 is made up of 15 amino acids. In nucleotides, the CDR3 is TGTGCCAGCAGCTCCCGTGAGGGAGGGAACACTGAAGCTTTCTTT. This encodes CASSSREGGNTEAFF.

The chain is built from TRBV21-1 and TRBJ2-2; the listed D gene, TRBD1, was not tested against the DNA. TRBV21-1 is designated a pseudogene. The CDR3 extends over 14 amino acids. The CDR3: CASTQGAGTGELFF. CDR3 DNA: TGTGCCAGCACTCAAGGGGCAGGCACCGGGGAGCTGTTTTTT.

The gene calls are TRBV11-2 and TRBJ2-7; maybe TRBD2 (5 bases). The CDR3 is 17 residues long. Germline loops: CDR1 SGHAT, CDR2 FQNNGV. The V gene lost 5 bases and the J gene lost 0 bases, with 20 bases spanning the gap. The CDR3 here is CASSPQTPGFSSYEQYF. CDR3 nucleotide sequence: TGTGCCAGCAGCCCCCAAACCCCGGGGTTTAGCTCCTACGAGCAGTACTTC. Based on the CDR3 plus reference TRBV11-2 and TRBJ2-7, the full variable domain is EAGVAQSPRYKIIEKRQSVAFWCNPISGHATLYWYQQILGQGPKLLIQFQNNGVVDDSQLPKDRFSAERLKGVDSTLKIQPAKLEDSAVYLCASSPQTPGFSSYEQYFGPGTRLTVT.

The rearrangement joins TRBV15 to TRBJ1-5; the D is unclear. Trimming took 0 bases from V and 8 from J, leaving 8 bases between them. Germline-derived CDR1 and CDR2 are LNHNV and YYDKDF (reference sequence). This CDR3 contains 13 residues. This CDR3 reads CATSRDLGEPQHF. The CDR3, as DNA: TGTGCCACCAGCAGAGATCTAGGTGAGCCCCAGCATTTT.

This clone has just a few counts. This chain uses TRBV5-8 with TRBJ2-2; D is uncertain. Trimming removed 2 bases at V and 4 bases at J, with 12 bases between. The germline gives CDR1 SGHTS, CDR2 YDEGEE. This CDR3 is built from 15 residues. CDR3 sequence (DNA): TGTGCCAGCAGCTTTCGAGTCCGGAGCACCGGGGAGCTGTTTTTT. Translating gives CASSFRVRSTGELFF.

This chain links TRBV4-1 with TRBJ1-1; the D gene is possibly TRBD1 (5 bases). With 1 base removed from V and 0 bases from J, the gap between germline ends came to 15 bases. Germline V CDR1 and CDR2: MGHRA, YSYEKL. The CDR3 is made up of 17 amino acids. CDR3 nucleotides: TGCGCCAGCAGCCAAGTCTGGCAGGGTAGGTTGAACACTGAAGCTTTCTTT. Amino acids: CASSQVWQGRLNTEAFF.

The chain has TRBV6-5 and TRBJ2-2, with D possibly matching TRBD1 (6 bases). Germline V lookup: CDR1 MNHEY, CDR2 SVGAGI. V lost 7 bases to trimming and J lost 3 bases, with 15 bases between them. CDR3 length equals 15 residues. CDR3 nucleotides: TGTGCCAGCAACATCAGGGGCGCAGACACCGGGGAGCTGTTTTTT. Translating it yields CASNIRGADTGELFF.

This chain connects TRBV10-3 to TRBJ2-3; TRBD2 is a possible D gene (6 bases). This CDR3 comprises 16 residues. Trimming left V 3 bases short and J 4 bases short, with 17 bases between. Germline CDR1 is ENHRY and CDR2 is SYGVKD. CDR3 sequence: CAISDSRGRKADTQYF. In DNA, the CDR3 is TGTGCCATCAGTGACTCGAGAGGGAGGAAGGCAGATACGCAGTATTTT.

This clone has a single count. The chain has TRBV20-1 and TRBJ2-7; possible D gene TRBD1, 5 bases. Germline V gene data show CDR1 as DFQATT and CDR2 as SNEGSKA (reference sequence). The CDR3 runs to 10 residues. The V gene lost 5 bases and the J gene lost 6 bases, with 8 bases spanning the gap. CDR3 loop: CSAWGGEQYF. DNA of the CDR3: TGCAGTGCTTGGGGCGGCGAGCAGTACTTC.